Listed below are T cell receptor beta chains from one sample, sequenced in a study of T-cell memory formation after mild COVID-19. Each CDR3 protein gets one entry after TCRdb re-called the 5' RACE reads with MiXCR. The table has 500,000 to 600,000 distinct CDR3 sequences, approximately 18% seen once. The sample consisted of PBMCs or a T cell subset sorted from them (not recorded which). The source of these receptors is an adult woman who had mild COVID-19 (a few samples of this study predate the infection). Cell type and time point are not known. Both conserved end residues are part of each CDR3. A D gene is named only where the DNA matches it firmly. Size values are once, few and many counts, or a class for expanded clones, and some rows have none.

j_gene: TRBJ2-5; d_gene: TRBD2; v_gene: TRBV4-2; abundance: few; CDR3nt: TGTGCCAGCAGCCGTGCCGGGGGGACGTACCAAGAGACCCAGTACTTC; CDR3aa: CASSRAGGTYQETQYF
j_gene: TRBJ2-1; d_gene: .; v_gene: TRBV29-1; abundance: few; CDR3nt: TGCAGCGTTGAGGACGGGCCTTACAATGAGCAGTTCTTC; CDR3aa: CSVEDGPYNEQFF
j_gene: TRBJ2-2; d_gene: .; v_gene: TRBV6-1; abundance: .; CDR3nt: TGTGCCAGCAGTGAATTTAGGAACACCGGGGAGCTGTTTTTT; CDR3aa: CASSEFRNTGELFF
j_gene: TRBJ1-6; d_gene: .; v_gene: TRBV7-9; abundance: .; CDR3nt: TGTGCCAGCAGGCGATGGGGGATCTATAATTCACCCCTCCACTTT; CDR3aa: CASRRWGIYNSPLHF
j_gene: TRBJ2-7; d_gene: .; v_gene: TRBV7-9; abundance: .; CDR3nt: TGTGCCAGCAGCCCGCTTGGATTCGAGAGGACCTACGAGCAGTACTTC; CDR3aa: CASSPLGFERTYEQYF
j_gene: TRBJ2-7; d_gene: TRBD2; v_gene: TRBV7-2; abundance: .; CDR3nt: TGTGCCAGCAGCTTAGCCCGTGCTAGCGGGGAGCAGTACTTC; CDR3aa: CASSLARASGEQYF
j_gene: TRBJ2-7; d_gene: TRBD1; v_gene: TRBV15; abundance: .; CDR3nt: TGTGCCACCAGCAGTCCCCCGGGACAGGGGGCAGCATACGAGCAGTACTTC; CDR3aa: CATSSPPGQGAAYEQYF
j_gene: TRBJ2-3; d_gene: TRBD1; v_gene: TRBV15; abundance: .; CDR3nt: TGTGCCACCCGGGACAGATACACAGATACGCAGTATTTT; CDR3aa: CATRDRYTDTQYF
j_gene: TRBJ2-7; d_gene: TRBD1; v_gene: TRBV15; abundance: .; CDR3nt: TGTGCCACCAGACAGGGGTCGTCCTACGAGCAGTACTTC; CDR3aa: CATRQGSSYEQYF
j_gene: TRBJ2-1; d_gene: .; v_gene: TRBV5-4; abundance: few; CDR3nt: TGTGCCAGCAGCTTGGACGGAGGCAATGAGCAGTTCTTC; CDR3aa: CASSLDGGNEQFF
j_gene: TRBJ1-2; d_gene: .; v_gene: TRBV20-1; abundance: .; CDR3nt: TGCAGTGCTCCCGGGACCCCACTAACACGGAACTATGGCTACACCTTC; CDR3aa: CSAPGTPLTRNYGYTF
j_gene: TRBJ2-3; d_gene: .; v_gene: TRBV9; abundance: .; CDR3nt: TGTGCCAGCAGCGTAGCAAATTACGCAGGGCGGCATACGCAGTATTTT; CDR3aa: CASSVANYAGRHTQYF
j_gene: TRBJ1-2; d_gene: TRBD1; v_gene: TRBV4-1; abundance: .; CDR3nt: TGCGCCAGCAGCCTTAGGGGACAGGGGGCCTATGGCTACACCTTC; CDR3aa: CASSLRGQGAYGYTF
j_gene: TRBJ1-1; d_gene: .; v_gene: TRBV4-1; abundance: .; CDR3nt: TGCGCCAGCAGCCAAGAAGAGAGGGGGACTGAAGCTTTCTTT; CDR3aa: CASSQEERGTEAFF
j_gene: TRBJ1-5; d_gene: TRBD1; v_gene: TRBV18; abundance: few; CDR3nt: TGTGCCAGCTCACCACGGACAGGGATAAGTCAGCCCCAGCATTTT; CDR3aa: CASSPRTGISQPQHF
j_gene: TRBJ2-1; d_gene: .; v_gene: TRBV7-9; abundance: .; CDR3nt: TGTGCCAGCAGCTCGCCGCCCGGGTCCTCCTACAATGAGCAGTTCTTC; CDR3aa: CASSSPPGSSYNEQFF
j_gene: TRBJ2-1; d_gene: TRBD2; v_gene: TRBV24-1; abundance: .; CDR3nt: TGTGCCACCAGTGACCCACTAGCGGAGCCGTGGAATGAGCAGTTCTTC; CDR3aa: CATSDPLAEPWNEQFF
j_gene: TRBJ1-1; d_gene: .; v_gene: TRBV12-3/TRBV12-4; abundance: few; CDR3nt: TGTGCCAGCAGTTTGGGGTACAGGGCTGAAGCTTTCTTT; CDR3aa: CASSLGYRAEAFF
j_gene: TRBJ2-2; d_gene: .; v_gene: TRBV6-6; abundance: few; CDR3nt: TGTGCCAGCAGCGGGTCCTATCCGAACACCGGGGAGCTGTTTTTT; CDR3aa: CASSGSYPNTGELFF
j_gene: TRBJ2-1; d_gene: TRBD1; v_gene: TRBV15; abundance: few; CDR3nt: TGTGCCACCAGCAGAGATCTCCTCCAGGGGGATGAGCAGTTCTTC; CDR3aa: CATSRDLLQGDEQFF
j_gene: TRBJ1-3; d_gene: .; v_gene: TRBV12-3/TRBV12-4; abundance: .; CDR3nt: TGTGCCAGCAGCTGGGTCTCCGGAAACACCATATATTTT; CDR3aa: CASSWVSGNTIYF
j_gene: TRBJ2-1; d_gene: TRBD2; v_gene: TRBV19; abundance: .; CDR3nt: TGTGCCAGTAGTTTACCTGGGGGGGAGAGCGACAATGAGCAGTTCTTC; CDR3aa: CASSLPGGESDNEQFF
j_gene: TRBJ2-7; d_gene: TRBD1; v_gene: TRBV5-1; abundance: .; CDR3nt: TGCGCCAGCAGCTGGGGACAGGGAGGGCGGACATTATACGAGCAGTACTTC; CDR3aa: CASSWGQGGRTLYEQYF
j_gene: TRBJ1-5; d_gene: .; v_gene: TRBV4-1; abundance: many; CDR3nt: TGCGCCAGCAGCCAAGCCACCGGGACACAATATGCCCAGCATTTT; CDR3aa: CASSQATGTQYAQHF
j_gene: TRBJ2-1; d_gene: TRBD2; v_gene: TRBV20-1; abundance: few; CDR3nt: TGCAGTGCTGAAGCTAGCGGAGGGAACAATGAGCAGTTCTTC; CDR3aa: CSAEASGGNNEQFF
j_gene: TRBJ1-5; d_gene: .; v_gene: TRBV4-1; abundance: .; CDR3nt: TGCGCCAGCAGCCCAACCGCGACAAATCAGCCCCAGCATTTT; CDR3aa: CASSPTATNQPQHF
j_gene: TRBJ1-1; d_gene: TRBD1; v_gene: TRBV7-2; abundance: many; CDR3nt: TGTGCCAGCAGCCGAATACAGGGGGTTGGAGCTTTCTTT; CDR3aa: CASSRIQGVGAFF
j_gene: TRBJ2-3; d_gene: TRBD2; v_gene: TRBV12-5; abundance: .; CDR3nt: TGTGCTAGTGGTGCCGGGACTAGTCCTAGCACAGATACGCAGTATTTT; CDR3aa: CASGAGTSPSTDTQYF
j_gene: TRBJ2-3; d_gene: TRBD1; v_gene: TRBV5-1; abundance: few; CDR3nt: TGCGCCAGCAGCCCTTTGACAGGGCAAGATACGCAGTATTTT; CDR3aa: CASSPLTGQDTQYF
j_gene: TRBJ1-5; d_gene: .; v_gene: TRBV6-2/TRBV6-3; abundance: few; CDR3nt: TGTGCCAGCAGTTACGAGGAAGGAGATATAGGCAATCAGCCCCAGCATTTT; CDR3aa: CASSYEEGDIGNQPQHF
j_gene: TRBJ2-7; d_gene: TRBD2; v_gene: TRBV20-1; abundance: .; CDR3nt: TGCAGTGTTATTGACGCCCGGTCTAGCGGGTCCAACGAGCAGTACTTC; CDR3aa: CSVIDARSSGSNEQYF
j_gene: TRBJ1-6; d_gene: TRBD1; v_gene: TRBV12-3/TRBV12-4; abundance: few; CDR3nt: TGTGCCAGCAGTTGGCGAGACAGGGGATCACCCCTCCACTTT; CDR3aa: CASSWRDRGSPLHF
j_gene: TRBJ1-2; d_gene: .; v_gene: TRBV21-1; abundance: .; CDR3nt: TGTGCCAGCAGCAAATCGGCTCTCGCCCGGGACACAGAGCAAAACTATGGCTACACCTTC; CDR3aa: CASSKSALARDTEQNYGYTF
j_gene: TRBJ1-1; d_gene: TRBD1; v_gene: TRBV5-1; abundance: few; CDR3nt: TGCGCCAGCAGCTTACCCGGACAGGTAAACACTGAAGCTTTCTTT; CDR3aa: CASSLPGQVNTEAFF
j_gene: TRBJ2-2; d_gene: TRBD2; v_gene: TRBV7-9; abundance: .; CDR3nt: TGTGCCAGCAGCTTACACTGGTTGACTAGCGGAGCGAACACCGGGGAGCTGTTTTTT; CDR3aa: CASSLHWLTSGANTGELFF
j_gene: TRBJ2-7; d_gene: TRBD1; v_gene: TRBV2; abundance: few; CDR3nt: TGTGCCAGCGACGCCGGAGGACGGACAGGGTGGGCGAGCGAGCAGTACTTC; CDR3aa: CASDAGGRTGWASEQYF
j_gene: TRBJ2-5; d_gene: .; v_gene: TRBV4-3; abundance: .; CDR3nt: TGCGCCAGCAGCCCGGGGCCCTGGGAGACCCAGTACTTC; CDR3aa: CASSPGPWETQYF